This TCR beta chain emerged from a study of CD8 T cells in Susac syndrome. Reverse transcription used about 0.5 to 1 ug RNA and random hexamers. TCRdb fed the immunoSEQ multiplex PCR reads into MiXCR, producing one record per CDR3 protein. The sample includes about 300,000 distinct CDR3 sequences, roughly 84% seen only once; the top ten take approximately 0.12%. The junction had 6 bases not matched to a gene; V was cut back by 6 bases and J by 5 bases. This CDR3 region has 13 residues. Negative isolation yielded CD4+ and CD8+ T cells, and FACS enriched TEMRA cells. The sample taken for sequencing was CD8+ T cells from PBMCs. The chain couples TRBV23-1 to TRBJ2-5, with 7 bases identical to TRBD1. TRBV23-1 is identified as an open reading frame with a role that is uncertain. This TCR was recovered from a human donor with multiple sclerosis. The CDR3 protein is CASRTGPDETQYF. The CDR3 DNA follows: TGCGCCAGCAGGACAGGGCCTGATGAGACCCAGTACTTC.